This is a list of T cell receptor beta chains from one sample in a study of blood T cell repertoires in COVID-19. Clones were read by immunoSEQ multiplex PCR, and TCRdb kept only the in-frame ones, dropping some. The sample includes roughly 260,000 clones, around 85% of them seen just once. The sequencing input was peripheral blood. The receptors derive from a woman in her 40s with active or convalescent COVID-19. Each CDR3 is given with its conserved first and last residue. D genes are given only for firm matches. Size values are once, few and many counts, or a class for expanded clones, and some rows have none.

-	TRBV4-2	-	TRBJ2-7	CASSQDFASPSYEQYF
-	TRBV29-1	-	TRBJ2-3	CSVERGGDTQYF
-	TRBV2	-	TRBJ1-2	CASSGTGNYGYTF
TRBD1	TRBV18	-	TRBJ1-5	CASSAGGSGQPQHF
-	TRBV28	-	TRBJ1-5	CASSWRRLNQPQHF
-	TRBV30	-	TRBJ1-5	CAWSAGGAGDGRAQHF
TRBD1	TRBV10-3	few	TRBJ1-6	CAMGDRGDDSPLHF
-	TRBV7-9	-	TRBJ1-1	CASSLAEGMRNGNTEAFF
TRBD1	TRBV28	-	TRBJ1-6	CASSPGTAYSPLHF
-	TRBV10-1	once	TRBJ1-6	CASSETGRSPLHF
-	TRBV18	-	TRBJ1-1	CASSLSAENTEAFF
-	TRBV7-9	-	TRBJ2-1	CASSLGVTTPEQFF
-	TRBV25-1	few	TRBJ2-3	CASSDLTDTQYF
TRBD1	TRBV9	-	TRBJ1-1	CASSPRQGVGTEAFF
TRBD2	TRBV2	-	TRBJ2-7	CASSRIAGRSYEQYF
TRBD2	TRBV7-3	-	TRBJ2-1	CASSQTSGGALDEQFF
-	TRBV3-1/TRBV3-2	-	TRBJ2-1	CASSQDLASHAEQFF
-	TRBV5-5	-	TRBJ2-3	CASSLDIRTDTQYF
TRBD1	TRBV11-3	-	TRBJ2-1	CASSNSIHRGLRDNEQFF
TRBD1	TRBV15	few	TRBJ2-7	CATSRDRGREQYF
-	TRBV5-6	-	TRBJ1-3	CASSRTGFAGNTIYF
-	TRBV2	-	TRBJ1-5	CASTTAGINQPQHF
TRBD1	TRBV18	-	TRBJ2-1	CASAASWTGEYNEQFF
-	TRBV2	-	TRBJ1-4	CASMIRRNEKLFF
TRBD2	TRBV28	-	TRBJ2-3	CASSPRTSGFTDTQYF
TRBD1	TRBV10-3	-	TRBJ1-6	CAITETGVGSPLHF
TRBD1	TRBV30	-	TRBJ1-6	CAWTLGQGNSPLHF
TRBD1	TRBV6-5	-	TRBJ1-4	CASSSNRGALAEKLFF
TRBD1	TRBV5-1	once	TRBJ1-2	CARSGDRGGYGYTF
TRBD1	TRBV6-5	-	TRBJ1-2	CASSLGQGGFGGYTF
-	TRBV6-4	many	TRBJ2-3	CASSEQGGGTDTQYF
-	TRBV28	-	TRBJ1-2	CASSSGGVLGYTF
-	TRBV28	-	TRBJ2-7	CASSDFGYEQYF
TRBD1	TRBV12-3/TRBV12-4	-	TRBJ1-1	CASGQGVTEAFF
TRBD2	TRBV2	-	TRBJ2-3	CASSPAGGPGTTDTQYF
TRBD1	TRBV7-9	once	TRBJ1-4	CASSSLRGFGEKLFF
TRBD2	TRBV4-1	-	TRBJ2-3	CAPSQLGLAGTGGGDTQYF
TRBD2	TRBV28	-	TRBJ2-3	CASNPGLAPNTQYF
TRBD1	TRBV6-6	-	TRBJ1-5	CASSQGPTGRNQPQHF
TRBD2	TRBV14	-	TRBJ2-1	CASSQGGGYEQFF
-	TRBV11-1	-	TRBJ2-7	CASSSLQGSYEQYF
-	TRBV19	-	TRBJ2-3	CASSTLPTGETDTQYF
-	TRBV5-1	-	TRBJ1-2	CASSFDTNYGYTF
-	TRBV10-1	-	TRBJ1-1	CAGRVPLRNTEAFF
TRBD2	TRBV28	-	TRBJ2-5	CASRGSGGAAKTQYF
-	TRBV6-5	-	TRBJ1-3	CASSPLGRSGNTIYF
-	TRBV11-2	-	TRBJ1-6	CASSLLGRDNSPLHF
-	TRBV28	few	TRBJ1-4	CAAGEATNEKLFF
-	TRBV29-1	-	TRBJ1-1	CSVYKNTEAFF
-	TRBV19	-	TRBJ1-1	CASSSQGFGTEAFF
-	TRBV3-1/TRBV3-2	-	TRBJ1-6	CASSLRDSPLHF
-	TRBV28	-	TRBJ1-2	CASRQTTGDGYTF
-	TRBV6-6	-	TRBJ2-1	CASSYRHSERVGQFF
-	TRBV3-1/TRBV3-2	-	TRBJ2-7	CASSQGGGPYEQYF